The TCR beta chain described here comes from a study of radiotherapy plus CTLA-4 blockade in lung cancer (dated by TCRdb to the late 2010s). For the study in its entirety: Objective responses were observed in approximately 17% of enrolled patients, and disease control was achieved in 31%. Overall results and qualifications from the work: TCR clones derived from tumors expanded in peripheral blood after treatment with radiotherapy and ipilimumab. Increased serum interferon-beta after radiation, together with early dynamic changes in blood T cell clones, were reported to be the strongest predictors of response.

Taken from the germline V gene, the CDR1 and CDR2 loops are MDHEN and SYDVKM. V is cut back by 5 bases and J by 7 bases, with 13 bases in the junction unmatched. The CDR3 measures 16 amino acids from cysteine to phenylalanine. Only the CDR3 region is kept as DNA, spanning 48 bases read in frame from base 1. The library came from the immunoSEQ multiplex PCR assay. TCRdb holds this immuneACCESS table with in-frame rearrangements only. Some clones are missing; in checked studies, unresolved V genes explain under half, and the rest has no known cause. Counted in this sample were some 73,000 clones; 74% of them appeared once. The ten largest clones take up more than 9% of the sample. In this study, focal radiation therapy paired with CTLA-4 blockade (ipilimumab) was tested in patients who had chemo-refractory metastatic non-small-cell lung cancer. Concerning this clone: Its binding antigen is unknown. Base qualities are missing; no much larger clone stands one base away.

The origin of this receptor is a human donor with non-small cell lung cancer whose response to radiotherapy plus ipilimumab could not be evaluated. The starting material was peripheral blood, obtained from a patient treated with radiotherapy plus ipilimumab. The chain was built from TRBV28 and TRBJ2-1; TRBD1 agrees with 8 junctional bases. The nucleotides read TGTGCCAGCAGTACCCGCGGCAGGGGGCGTTATAATGAGCAGTTCTTC. Its amino acids are CASSTRGRGRYNEQFF.